These T cell receptor beta chains were read from a single sample in a study of tumor and adjacent non-tumor tissue in lung cancer. Each CDR3 protein gets one entry after TCRdb re-called the multiplex PCR reads with MiXCR. The sample includes 90,000 to 110,000 distinct CDR3 sequences, 62% of them seen just once. Sequencing input: distant non-tumor lung tissue. Receptors originate from a man aged 55 to 69 with non-small cell lung cancer. The CDR3 runs from the conserved cysteine through the conserved F or W. D genes are given only for firm matches. Clone size is not always given. Where it is, it says once, few, many or a class for expanded clones.

D gene | clone size | J gene | V gene | CDR3 DNA | CDR3 protein
NA | NA | TRBJ2-7 | TRBV4-1 | TGCGCCAGCGGATTTACCGGGACATGGCCCTACGAGCAGTACTTC | CASGFTGTWPYEQYF
NA | few | TRBJ2-6 | TRBV5-1 | TGCGCCAGCAGCTCAGACGACTCTGGGGCCAACGTCCTGACTTTC | CASSSDDSGANVLTF
TRBD1 | few | TRBJ1-2 | TRBV20-1 | TGCAGTGCTAGAGATAATTTGGACAGGCCTAACTATGGCTACACCTTC | CSARDNLDRPNYGYTF
TRBD2 | few | TRBJ2-1 | TRBV28 | TGTGCCAGCAGTTTTGGACTAGCGGGAGGGTATGAGCAGTTCTTC | CASSFGLAGGYEQFF
NA | NA | TRBJ1-5 | TRBV11-2 | TGTGTCAGCGGCCCGACAGAGGGCAATCAGCCCCAGCATTTT | CVSGPTEGNQPQHF
NA | NA | TRBJ2-7 | TRBV4-3 | TGCGCCAGCAGCCAAGATTTGGGTGTCTACGAGCAATACTTC | CASSQDLGVYEQYF
TRBD2 | NA | TRBJ2-7 | TRBV4-1 | TGCGCCAGCAACCAGGGACTAGCGGGAACCAACTACGAGCAGTACTTC | CASNQGLAGTNYEQYF
TRBD1 | NA | TRBJ2-2 | TRBV7-9 | TGTGCCAGCTCCAAGGACAGGGTGGACACCGGGGAGCTGTTTTTT | CASSKDRVDTGELFF
TRBD2 | NA | TRBJ2-1 | TRBV6-2/TRBV6-3 | TGTGCCAGCAGCACCCCGATGATAGCGGGGGACGATGAGCAATTCTTC | CASSTPMIAGDDEQFF
NA | many | TRBJ1-2 | TRBV30 | TGTGCCTGGAGAGGGCAGGCAAACTATGGCTACACCTTC | CAWRGQANYGYTF
NA | NA | TRBJ2-1 | TRBV21-1 | TGTGCCAGCAGCCGTCGGGGGCTAGCGGGCGGATACAATGAGCAGTTCTTC | CASSRRGLAGGYNEQFF
TRBD1 | many | TRBJ1-1 | TRBV6-1 | TGTGCCAGCAGCGGACAGGGACCGAACACTGAAGCTTTCTTT | CASSGQGPNTEAFF
TRBD2 | many | TRBJ2-1 | TRBV6-5 | TGTGCCAGCAGTCGAGTACTAGCGGCGGACTACAATGAGCAGTTCTTC | CASSRVLAADYNEQFF
NA | NA | TRBJ2-5 | TRBV29-1 | TGCAGCGATCAGGGGTCACAGGAGACCCAGTACTTC | CSDQGSQETQYF
TRBD2 | few | TRBJ2-5 | TRBV20-1 | TGCAGTGCTCCGCAGGTAGCGGGACCTCTTGGGGGGACCCAGTACTTC | CSAPQVAGPLGGTQYF
NA | NA | TRBJ1-5 | TRBV5-8 | TGTGCCAGCAACTTCTCGGGGGGCAATCAGCCCCAGCATTTT | CASNFSGGNQPQHF
NA | NA | TRBJ2-2 | TRBV6-6 | TGTGCCAGCAGTACCAGACAGGTAAGCGGGGAGCTGTTTTTT | CASSTRQVSGELFF
TRBD1 | NA | TRBJ2-1 | TRBV12-3/TRBV12-4 | TGTGCCAGCAGCTTGACAGGGGCAAGTGAGCAGTTCTTC | CASSLTGASEQFF
TRBD2 | NA | TRBJ2-5 | TRBV11-2 | TGTGCCAGCGGCTTAGGGACTAACGGAAAATTCGTGGAGATCCAGTACTTC | CASGLGTNGKFVEIQYF
NA | NA | TRBJ2-3 | TRBV29-1 | TGCAGCATTACCGGGACTGGCACAGATACGCAGTATTTT | CSITGTGTDTQYF
TRBD2 | NA | TRBJ2-1 | TRBV20-1 | TGCAGCGCTAGACCAATTACTAGCGGGAGAGGAGGTGAGCAGTTCTTC | CSARPITSGRGGEQFF
NA | many | TRBJ1-1 | TRBV5-1 | TGCGCCAGCAGCTTGGACATCCAAGAGCACACTGAAGCTTTCTTT | CASSLDIQEHTEAFF
TRBD2 | NA | TRBJ2-1 | TRBV6-2/TRBV6-3 | TGTGCCAGCAGTTCCACTAGCGGGACCAGTGAACGGTTCTTC | CASSSTSGTSERFF
NA | once | TRBJ1-5 | TRBV12-3/TRBV12-4 | TGTGCCAGCAGTTTAAGCAGCAGTCAGTCCCAACATTTT | CASSLSSSQSQHF
TRBD2 | NA | TRBJ2-1 | TRBV19 | TGTGCCAGTAGTACGTCTAGCGGGAGAAATGAGCAGTTCTTC | CASSTSSGRNEQFF
NA | many | TRBJ2-5 | TRBV20-1 | TGCAGTGCTAGACCCGGGAAAGAGACCCAGTACTTC | CSARPGKETQYF
NA | NA | TRBJ1-5 | TRBV6-5 | TGTGCCAGCAGTTACGACCAATATAGCAATCAGCCCAGCATTTTT | CASSYDQYSNQPSIF
NA | NA | TRBJ1-1 | TRBV11-2 | TGTGCCAGCAGCCCACGAATGGGGAACAGTGAAGCTTTCTTT | CASSPRMGNSEAFF
TRBD1 | many | TRBJ1-2 | TRBV28 | TGTGCCAGCAGTTCCGTGACAGGGAGCTATGGCTACACCTTC | CASSSVTGSYGYTF
NA | few | TRBJ2-3 | TRBV2 | TGTGCCAGCGGCGCAGATACGCAGTATTTT | CASGADTQYF
NA | NA | TRBJ2-3 | TRBV6-1 | TGTGCCAGCAGTGGGACGCAAGGCTCCACAGATACGCAGTATTTT | CASSGTQGSTDTQYF
TRBD2 | many | TRBJ2-1 | TRBV7-8 | TGTGCCAGCAGCCCCGCGGGCCTAGCGGGGGGACACAATGAGCAGTTCTTC | CASSPAGLAGGHNEQFF
TRBD1 | NA | TRBJ1-1 | TRBV5-1 | TGCGCCAGCAGTAGGGACAGGGACACTGAAGCTTTCTTT | CASSRDRDTEAFF
TRBD2 | NA | TRBJ2-1 | TRBV4-1 | TGCGCCAGCAGCCAAGTAGCGTCTAGCGGTGGGAAGGGCTCCTACAATGAGCAGTTCTTC | CASSQVASSGGKGSYNEQFF
TRBD2 | NA | TRBJ2-7 | TRBV4-3 | TGTGCCAGCAGCCGAGATCAGGCTAGCGGGAGTTACGAGCAATACTTC | CASSRDQASGSYEQYF
NA | NA | TRBJ1-2 | TRBV6-2/TRBV6-3 | TGTGCCTACACCTCGACGGGAATTTATGGCTACACCTTC | CAYTSTGIYGYTF
NA | many | TRBJ2-7 | TRBV6-5 | TGTGCCAGCAGTTACTCCGGAGAGTACGAGCAGTACTTC | CASSYSGEYEQYF
NA | few | TRBJ2-5 | TRBV2 | TGTGCCAGCAGCCGTTCGGGGGCGGAGACCCAGTACTTC | CASSRSGAETQYF
NA | NA | TRBJ1-6 | TRBV12-3/TRBV12-4 | TGTGCCAGTAGCGCCCGGACGTGGAGCTCCTATAATTCACCCCTCCACTTT | CASSARTWSSYNSPLHF
NA | NA | TRBJ2-3 | TRBV10-3 | TGTGCCATCAGTGAGTCTCCACAGGGAGGGGATACGCAGTATTTT | CAISESPQGGDTQYF
NA | many | TRBJ1-1 | TRBV5-4 | TGTGCCAGCAGCTTGGGACAGGATAGAAACACTGAAGCTTTCTTT | CASSLGQDRNTEAFF
NA | NA | TRBJ1-2 | TRBV28 | TGTGCCAGCAGCTCACCCGTGGCAGGGGCAAGGGGCTACACCTTC | CASSSPVAGARGYTF
TRBD2 | NA | TRBJ2-1 | TRBV6-2/TRBV6-3 | TGTGCTAACAGTTCCACTAGCGGGACCAATGAGCGGTTCTTC | CANSSTSGTNERFF
NA | many | TRBJ2-1 | TRBV29-1 | TGCAGTCAAATACAGGACAATGAGCAGTTCTTC | CSQIQDNEQFF
TRBD1 | many | TRBJ1-6 | TRBV7-9 | TGTGCCAGCAGCTCCACTTCAGGGGGCCGGAATTCACCCCTCCACTTT | CASSSTSGGRNSPLHF
TRBD2 | many | TRBJ2-7 | TRBV12-3/TRBV12-4 | TGTGCCAGCAGTATAGCGGGAGGCGCCTACGAGCAGTACTTC | CASSIAGGAYEQYF
NA | NA | TRBJ2-2 | TRBV2 | TGTGCCAGCAGGGACACCGTGGAGCTGTTTTTT | CASRDTVELFF
TRBD1 | NA | TRBJ2-4 | TRBV11-2 | TGTGTCAGCAGCTTAGTGGGGACAGAAAACATTCGGTACTTC | CVSSLVGTENIRYF
NA | NA | TRBJ2-5 | TRBV4-1 | TGCGCCAGCAGCCAAGACTGGCAGGAGGGACTCCAAGAGACACAGTACTTC | CASSQDWQEGLQETQYF
NA | NA | TRBJ1-2 | TRBV4-1 | TGCGCCAGCAGCCCCCTGGATCTTAACTTTGGCTACACCTTC | CASSPLDLNFGYTF
TRBD2 | NA | TRBJ2-1 | TRBV6-5 | TGTGTCAGCAGTCATTCGAAGGGACTAGCGGTTGAACAGTTCTTC | CVSSHSKGLAVEQFF
TRBD1 | NA | TRBJ2-5 | TRBV20-1 | TGCAGCTTCCGGGACAGGGGCCAAGAGACCCAGTACTTC | CSFRDRGQETQYF
TRBD1 | many | TRBJ2-3 | TRBV20-1 | TGCAGTGCTAGAAGAGACAGGGCGCGTACGCAGTATTTT | CSARRDRARTQYF